A single sample is the source of the 17 T cell receptor beta chains below, sequenced in a study of OX40 agonist ivuxolimab in advanced cancers. Sequenced by immunoSEQ multiplex PCR; TCRdb stores in-frame clones only, minus some. The table lists 100,000 to 150,000 clones, 85% to 95% of them singletons. The sequencing used CD4+ or CD8+ T cells sorted from blood, collected in a trial of the OX40 agonist ivuxolimab. These receptors were obtained from an adult with an advanced solid tumor such as melanoma, head and neck, liver or kidney cancer.

This chain joins TRBV28 and TRBJ1-6; 8 bases line up with TRBD1. This CDR3 is built from 17 residues. V shed 6 bases, J shed 10 bases, and the junction held 17 bases outside the gene matches. The germline V gene encodes CDR1 MDHEN and CDR2 SYDVKM. The CDR3 sequence: CASSPLNRGLGQSPLHF. Written as DNA, the CDR3 is TGTGCCAGCAGCCCACTAAACAGGGGGTTGGGTCAATCACCCCTCCACTTT.

This chain connects TRBV2 to TRBJ1-5, with TRBD1 as a possible D gene (5 bases). From germline, CDR1 is SNHLY and CDR2 FYNNEI. The V end lost 4 bases, the J end lost 11 bases, and 18 bases lay between the germline ends. This CDR3 contains 14 residues. CDR3 sequence (DNA): TGTGCCAGCAGTGCACAAAGCCCGGGACTGACCCAGCATTTT. Translating it yields CASSAQSPGLTQHF.

The gene calls are TRBV5-1 and TRBJ2-7; D gene uncertain. CDR1 and CDR2 from the germline V gene are SGHRS and YFSETQ. V lost 0 bases, J lost 6 bases, and 10 bases lay in between. The CDR3 is made up of 13 amino acids. The CDR3 coding sequence is TGCGCCAGCAGCTTGGGACCCGAGGTCGAGCAGTACTTC. Translated: CASSLGPEVEQYF.

The chain has TRBV5-1 and TRBJ2-7; 11 bases fit TRBD2. Looked up from germline, CDR1 is SGHRS and CDR2 is YFSETQ. With V trimmed by 4 bases and J by 1 base, 4 bases remained unmatched. The CDR3 sequence is 15 residues long. The chain's CDR3 is CASSQTSGSSYEQYF. Written as DNA, the CDR3 is TGCGCCAGCAGCCAAACTAGCGGGAGTTCCTACGAGCAGTACTTC.

The chain recombines TRBV2 with TRBJ1-6, with a possible D match to TRBD1 (6 bases). CDR3 size: 16 residues. V dropped 1 base and J dropped 7 bases, with 14 bases sitting between them. Per germline, CDR1 SNHLY and CDR2 FYNNEI. The chain's CDR3 is CASSEGVGGANSPLHF. CDR3 nucleotide sequence: TGTGCCAGCAGTGAAGGCGTTGGGGGGGCCAATTCACCCCTCCACTTT.

To note about this clone: Other DNA sequences in this specimen translate into the identical CDR3. The J gene is TRBJ1-1, the V gene TRBV18; D is undetermined. Germline V gives CDR1 KGHSH, CDR2 LQKENI. V dropped 2 bases and J dropped 1 base, with 5 bases sitting between them. This CDR3 comprises 13 residues. CDR3 sequence: CASSPGENTEAFF. CDR3 nucleotide sequence: TGTGCCAGCTCACCAGGTGAGAACACTGAAGCTTTCTTT.

The table lists this clone with a count of one. The chain joins TRBV5-1 to TRBJ1-5; D remains ambiguous. The germline CDR1 and CDR2 sequences are SGHRS and YFSETQ. The CDR3 covers 14 residues. Trimming removed 3 bases from V and 3 bases from J, with 10 bases in between. DNA for the CDR3: TGCGCCAGCAGCTCGGACGGACTCAATCAGCCCCAGCATTTT. Translating it yields CASSSDGLNQPQHF.

As for this clone: The junction shows a germline mismatch at one end, possibly a read error. The chain has TRBV29-1 and TRBJ1-1; D is unresolved. This CDR3 region has 11 residues. CDR1 and CDR2 (germline): SQVTM, ANQGSEA. The CDR3 protein is CSVEDLTSRIF. In nucleotides, the CDR3 is TGCAGCGTTGAAGATTTAACATCGCGAATCTTT.

The gene calls are TRBV6-4 and TRBJ1-1, with unresolved D. The CDR3 is 13 residues long. V was shortened by 6 bases and J by 1 base, with 9 bases between the two germline ends. Germline CDR1 and CDR2: MRHNA and SNTAGT. CDR3 nucleotide sequence: TGTGCCAGCAGCCCCACCTGGAACACTGAAGCTTTCTTT. Amino acids: CASSPTWNTEAFF.

The chain uses TRBV28 and TRBJ1-1; 7 nucleotides agree with TRBD1. Trimming at V came to 6 bases and at J to 3 bases, leaving 7 bases not matched to a gene. The CDR3 consists of 14 residues. Germline CDR1 and CDR2: MDHEN and SYDVKM. The CDR3 bases are TGTGCCAGCAGGTCACAGGGGATGTACACTGAAGCTTTCTTT. It specifies CASRSQGMYTEAFF.

V usage is TRBV7-6 and J usage is TRBJ2-3, with 9 bases aligning to TRBD2. The CDR3 is made up of 14 amino acids. V shed 5 bases and J 2 bases; nucleotides not matched to a gene: 2. Germline loops: CDR1 SGHVS, CDR2 FNYEAQ. The CDR3 sequence is CASSPSGITDTQYF. The DNA for the CDR3 is TGTGCCAGCAGCCCTAGCGGGATCACAGATACGCAGTATTTT.

The chain employs TRBV18 and TRBJ1-1; D is unresolved. Trimming stripped 3 bases from V and 5 bases from J, with 16 bases between. Looked up from germline, CDR1 is KGHSH and CDR2 is LQKENI. The CDR3 runs to 15 residues. CDR3 protein: CASSPPEGTVTEAFF. The CDR3 nucleotides are TGTGCCAGCTCACCTCCAGAGGGTACCGTAACTGAAGCTTTCTTT.

With respect to this clone: The junction differs from germline at one of its ends, possibly a read error. DNA for the CDR3: TGTGCCAGTAGTACAAGCCGGGAGCGTAGAACCTTT. It encodes CASSTSRERRTF. V gene TRBV19 combines with J gene TRBJ1-4; D remains ambiguous. CDR1 LNHDA and CDR2 SQIVND come from the germline V gene (reference sequence). The CDR3 contains 12 residues. The entire variable domain, with the rest obtained from reference TRBV19 and TRBJ1-4, is as follows: DGGITQSPKYLFRKEGQNVTLSCEQNLNHDAMYWYRQDPGQGLRLIYYSQIVNDFQKGDIAEGYSVSREKKESFPLTVTSAQKNPTAFYLCASSTSRERRTFGSGTQLSVL.

The chain couples TRBV21-1 to TRBJ2-5; the D call TRBD1 from the table was never checked on the DNA. TRBV21-1 is an annotated pseudogene. This CDR3 has 16 residues. The CDR3 DNA reads TGTGCCAACAGAAACTTGGGCCTTCCCAACCAAGAGACCCAGTACTTC. The encoded protein is CANRNLGLPNQETQYF.

To note about this clone: This sample includes further DNA sequences coding for the same CDR3. The V call is TRBV5-1, the J call TRBJ2-1; 9 bases are shared with TRBD1. The CDR3 is 15 residues long. V was clipped by 2 bases and J by 4 bases; unmatched bases: 4. The germline V gene encodes CDR1 SGHRS and CDR2 YFSETQ. CDR3 coding DNA: TGCGCCAGCAGCTTAGGGACAGGGTCTTACAATGAGCAGTTCTTC. It yields the protein CASSLGTGSYNEQFF.

This rearrangement joins TRBV5-6 to TRBJ1-4; 7 bases are a match to TRBD1. V lost 6 bases and J lost 7; bases outside the gene matches: 9. From germline, CDR1 is SGHDT and CDR2 YYEEEE. This CDR3 region has 14 residues. The CDR3 region is CASNHQGVAEKLFF. The CDR3 DNA sequence: TGTGCCAGCAACCACCAGGGGGTGGCTGAAAAACTGTTTTTT. Full variable domain (rest looked up from reference TRBV5-6 and TRBJ1-4): DAGVTQSPTHLIKTRGQQVTLRCSPKSGHDTVSWYQQALGQGPQFIFQYYEEEERQRGNFPDRFSGHQFPNYSSELNVNALLLGDSALYLCASNHQGVAEKLFFGSGTQLSVL.

This clone has a single count. CDR3 amino acids: CASSYGESTEAFF. The CDR3 DNA reads TGTGCCAGCAGTTACGGGGAAAGCACTGAAGCTTTCTTT. The gene calls are TRBV6-6 and TRBJ1-1; the D is unclear. This CDR3 region has 13 residues. Germline CDR1 and CDR2: MNHNY and SVGAGI (reference sequence). V dropped 2 bases and J dropped 4 bases, with 8 bases sitting between them.